The 14 T cell receptor beta chains in this list originate from one sample, sequenced in a study of T cells in Graves' hyperthyroidism and ophthalmopathy. From RNA transcripts, TCR beta CDR3 regions were amplified. First-round RT-PCR with HTBI primers amplified the TCR CDR3 region. TCRdb reanalysed the multiplex PCR reads using MiXCR and keeps one entry per CDR3 protein. The sample consists of hundreds of thousands of distinct CDR3 sequences, about a fifth of them appearing once. Sample: blood. These TCRs come from a man aged 25 to 40 with Graves' ophthalmopathy.

This clonotype was counted many times. This chain uses TRBV28 with TRBJ2-2; no reliable D call. The CDR3 contains 13 residues. With 8 bases removed from V and 4 bases from J, the gap between germline ends came to 11 bases. Germline V lookup: CDR1 MDHEN, CDR2 SYDVKM. Here the CDR3 reads CASGRQPTGELFF. CDR3 DNA: TGTGCCAGCGGACGACAACCCACCGGGGAGCTGTTTTTT.

This chain uses TRBV4-1 with TRBJ2-7; TRBD2 is a possible D gene (6 bases). V lost 3 bases to trimming and J lost 6 bases, with 12 bases between them. Per the germline V gene, CDR1 is MGHRA and CDR2 is YSYEKL. The CDR3 covers 13 residues. The CDR3 loop is CASSHTGEAEQYF. In DNA form, the CDR3 reads TGCGCCAGCAGCCATACGGGAGAGGCCGAGCAGTACTTC.

This clonotype was seen once. Since a much larger clone is just one base distant, this may be a read error. The rearrangement uses TRBV11-2 and TRBJ2-1, with a weak D call TRBD2 (6 bases). The CDR3 is 15 residues long. The germline gives CDR1 SGHAT, CDR2 FQNNGV. This CDR3 is CASSDRERSYNEKFF. Here the CDR3 DNA reads TGTGCCAGCAGCGATCGGGAGCGCTCCTACAATGAGAAGTTCTTC.

This CDR3 is CASSYSAGTGESGDTQYF. The CDR3 nucleotides read TGTGCCAGCAGTTACTCGGCCGGGACAGGGGAGTCAGGAGATACGCAGTATTTT. The J gene is TRBJ2-3, the V gene TRBV6-5, with TRBD1 matching 10 bases. The CDR3 is 18 amino acids. J was trimmed by 5 bases and V by 0 bases; bases with no gene match: 11. Germline V gives CDR1 MNHEY, CDR2 SVGAGI.

This clonotype was observed many times. The genes are TRBV30 and TRBJ2-7, with a weak D call TRBD1 (5 bases). The CDR3 is made up of 14 amino acids. V lost 0 bases, J lost 2 bases, and 11 bases lay in between. Germline V gives CDR1 GTSNPN, CDR2 SVGIG (reference sequence). This CDR3 is CAWSVPRTTYEQYF. CDR3 nucleotides: TGTGCCTGGAGTGTACCTCGGACAACCTACGAGCAGTACTTC.

Comment on this clonotype: With a much larger clone just one base away, this may be a read error. The V and J genes are TRBV14 and TRBJ1-1; 7 positions match TRBD1. Trimming removed 5 bases from V and 1 base from J; junction bases left unmatched: 4. CDR3 length: 14 amino acids. Germline V lookup: CDR1 SGHDN, CDR2 FVKESK. CDR3 coding DNA: TGTGCCAGCAGCGAGACAGGGCAGAACACTGAAGCTTTCTTT. It translates to CASSETGQNTEAFF. The full variable domain, rest sourced from reference TRBV14 and TRBJ1-1, is EAGVTQFPSHSVIEKGQTVTLRCDPISGHDNLYWYRRVMGKEIKFLLHFVKESKQDESGMPNNRFLAERTGGTYSTLKVQPAELEDSGVYFCASSETGQNTEAFFGQGTRLTVV.

Only a few counts were recorded for this clonotype. The V and J genes are TRBV28 and TRBJ2-2; no clear D gene. V was trimmed by 2 bases and J by 1 base, leaving 8 bases between them. CDR1 MDHEN and CDR2 SYDVKM come from the germline V gene. The CDR3 totals 15 residues. The CDR3 spells CASSLLSRNTGELFF. Here the CDR3 DNA reads TGTGCCAGCAGTTTACTGAGCCGGAACACCGGGGAGCTGTTTTTT. The complete variable domain, with remaining parts taken from reference TRBV28 and TRBJ2-2, reads DVKVTQSSRYLVKRTGEKVFLECVQDMDHENMFWYRQDPGLGLRLIYFSYDVKMKEKGDIPEGYSVSREKKERFSLILESASTNQTSMYLCASSLLSRNTGELFFGEGSRLTVL.

This clonotype was detected ten times or more. The V call is TRBV30, the J call TRBJ1-1; 7 bases are a match to TRBD1. The CDR3 consists of 14 residues. The V and J ends lost 1 base and 0 bases, in that order; junction bases with no gene match: 2. Germline V gene sequence: CDR1 GTSNPN, CDR2 SVGIG (reference sequence). CDR3: CAWSGDSLNTEAFF. The CDR3 bases are TGTGCCTGGAGTGGGGACAGCCTGAACACTGAAGCTTTCTTT.

This clonotype was detected only a few times. The CDR3 is CASIKGTEAFF. The CDR3 bases are TGTGCCAGCATCAAGGGCACTGAAGCTTTCTTT. The V gene is TRBV27, the J gene TRBJ1-1; D not resolved. The germline gives CDR1 MNHEY, CDR2 SMNVEV (reference sequence). V was pared by 7 bases and J by 4 bases, with 7 bases between. The CDR3 loop spans 11 amino acids.

Only a few counts were recorded for this clonotype. V is TRBV11-2 and J is TRBJ2-3; possibly TRBD2 for D (6 bases). V was clipped by 4 bases and J by 5 bases, with 16 bases between them. CDR1 SGHAT and CDR2 FQNNGV come from the germline V gene. The CDR3 consists of 15 residues. DNA of the CDR3: TGTGCCAGCAGCTCCGTGCAGGGAGCGGGAGATACGCAGTATTTT. Encoded protein: CASSSVQGAGDTQYF.

This clonotype was detected ten times or more. The chain links TRBV2 to TRBJ2-1; 11 bases line up with TRBD1. CDR3 length equals 14 residues. Trimming cost V 7 bases and J 8 bases; bases outside gene matches: 7. Per the germline V gene, CDR1 is SNHLY and CDR2 is FYNNEI. The CDR3 coding sequence is TGTGCCAGCATAACGGACAGGGGGCGGGATGAGCAGTTCTTC. Protein product: CASITDRGRDEQFF.

This clonotype occurred a few times. The chain joins TRBV30 to TRBJ2-7; D not certain. Trimming took 0 bases from V and 6 from J, leaving 9 bases between them. Germline V gene lookup returns CDR1 GTSNPN and CDR2 SVGIG (reference sequence). This CDR3 contains 12 residues. The CDR3 protein is CAWSVSASEQYF. CDR3 nucleotides: TGTGCCTGGAGTGTATCGGCGAGCGAGCAGTACTTC. Filled out from reference TRBV30 and TRBJ2-7, the complete variable domain reads SQTIHQWPATLVQPVGSPLSLECTVEGTSNPNLYWYRQAAGRGLQLLFYSVGIGQISSEVPQNLSASRPQDRQFILSSKKLLLSDSGFYLCAWSVSASEQYFGPGTRLTVT.

The V gene is TRBV20-1, the J gene TRBJ2-2, with D unresolved. The CDR3 runs to 12 residues. In germline, CDR1 is DFQATT, CDR2 SNEGSKA (reference sequence). V was pared by 3 bases and J by 6 bases, with 8 bases between. This chain's CDR3 is CSARGPAGELFF. The DNA of the CDR3 is TGCAGTGCTAGGGGTCCCGCCGGGGAGCTGTTTTTT.

Only a few counts were recorded for this clonotype. V gene TRBV4-2 combines with J gene TRBJ1-2; unclear D gene. V was trimmed by 0 bases and J by 3 bases, leaving 14 bases between them. The CDR3 has 16 amino acids. CDR1 and CDR2 from the germline V gene are LGHNA and YNFKEQ. The CDR3 loop is CASSQDQMGIYYGYTF. The CDR3 DNA is TGTGCCAGCAGCCAAGATCAGATGGGGATATACTATGGCTACACCTTC.